The clone carrying this TCR beta chain was seen more than once but under ten times. What it recognizes is unknown. The record originates from a study of T cell repertoires in cytomegalovirus infection. Overall study context: Both CMV infection and a matching HLA type were indicated by public TCR beta signatures. Whole-study results and caveats: Using cumulative public TCR beta family frequency, the authors identified those who carried CMV together with the relevant HLA.

TCRdb recomputed calls from the reads with MiXCR, one row per CDR3 protein. Among 750,000 to 900,000 distinct CDR3 sequences, about 28% were seen once, and the ten largest hold 10% to 15%. The germline V gene has CDR1 MNHNS and CDR2 SASEGT. Unmatched junction bases numbered 3, after V lost 5 bases and J lost 2 bases. The CDR3 totals 16 residues. The sample was cultured CD8+ T cells from PBMCs, taken from culture after CMV antigen stimulation. V usage is TRBV6-1 and J usage is TRBJ2-1; 13 nucleotides align to TRBD2. This sequence was found in a human donor in good health (CMV status not recorded). Some clones in this sample may be carry-over from other donors' samples. The CDR3 here is CASSYTSGGAYNEQFF. The CDR3 DNA reads as TGTGCCAGCAGTTATACTAGCGGGGGGGCCTACAATGAGCAGTTCTTC.